This T cell receptor beta chain was identified in a study of blood T cell repertoires in COVID-19. On the study more broadly: Sites across the United States, Italy and Spain contributed samples from acute and convalescent COVID-19. Sample material is recorded as cDNA or gDNA derived from T cells, B-cell-depleted T cells, or PBMCs.

Per germline, CDR1 KGHDR and CDR2 SFDVKD. V lost 6 bases and J lost 1; bases outside the gene matches: 7. The CDR3 is 16 amino acids. Under the authors' procedure: For nucleated cells, counts were estimated from reference gene primer amplification. The table came from immunoSEQ multiplex PCR; TCRdb's copy has only in-frame clones and leaves some out. V and J calls and clone size are given by that table; D and trimming were obtained from the DNA. Among fewer than 250,000 clones listed, around 89% were seen once. The sequence was obtained from a woman in her thirties or forties with acute or convalescent COVID-19. The sequenced sample consisted of peripheral blood. This chain joins TRBV24-1 and TRBJ2-2, with 7 nucleotides matching TRBD1. In DNA form, the CDR3 reads TGTGCCACCAGTCAAAGACAGGGATTGAACACCGGGGAGCTGTTTTTT. It is translated as CATSQRQGLNTGELFF.